This T cell receptor beta chain is drawn from a study of blood T cell repertoires in COVID-19. This CDR3 has 15 amino acids. V was trimmed by 4 bases and J by 3 bases, leaving 13 bases between them. Germline assignment: CDR1 SNHLY and CDR2 FYNNEI. TCRdb keeps only in-frame clones here, not all; method: immunoSEQ multiplex PCR. The repertoire has approximately 84,000 clones, over 65% of them found once; the top ten carry less than 7.5%. The sample consisted of peripheral blood. The TCR was taken from a man aged 50 to 60 with active or convalescent COVID-19. V is TRBV2 and J is TRBJ1-5; no definite D call. The CDR3: CASSVDNRNNQPQHF. CDR3 in DNA: TGTGCCAGCAGTGTAGACAACCGGAACAATCAGCCCCAGCATTTT.